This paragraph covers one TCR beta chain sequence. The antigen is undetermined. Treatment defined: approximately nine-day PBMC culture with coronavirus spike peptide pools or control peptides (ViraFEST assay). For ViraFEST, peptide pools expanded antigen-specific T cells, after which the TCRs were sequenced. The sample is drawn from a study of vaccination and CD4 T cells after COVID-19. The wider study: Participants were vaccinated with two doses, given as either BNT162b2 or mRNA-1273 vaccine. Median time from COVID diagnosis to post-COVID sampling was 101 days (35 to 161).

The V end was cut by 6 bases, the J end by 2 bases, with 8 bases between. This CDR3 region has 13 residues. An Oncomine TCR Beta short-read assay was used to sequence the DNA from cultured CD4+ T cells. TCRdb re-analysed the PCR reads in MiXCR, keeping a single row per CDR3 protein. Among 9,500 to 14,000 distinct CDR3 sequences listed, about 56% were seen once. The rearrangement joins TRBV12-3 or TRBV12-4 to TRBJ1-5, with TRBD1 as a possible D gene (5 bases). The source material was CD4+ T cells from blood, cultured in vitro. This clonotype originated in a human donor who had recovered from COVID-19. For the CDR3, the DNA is TGTGCCAGCAGCACGGGACGCAATCAGCCCCAGCATTTT. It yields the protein CASSTGRNQPQHF.